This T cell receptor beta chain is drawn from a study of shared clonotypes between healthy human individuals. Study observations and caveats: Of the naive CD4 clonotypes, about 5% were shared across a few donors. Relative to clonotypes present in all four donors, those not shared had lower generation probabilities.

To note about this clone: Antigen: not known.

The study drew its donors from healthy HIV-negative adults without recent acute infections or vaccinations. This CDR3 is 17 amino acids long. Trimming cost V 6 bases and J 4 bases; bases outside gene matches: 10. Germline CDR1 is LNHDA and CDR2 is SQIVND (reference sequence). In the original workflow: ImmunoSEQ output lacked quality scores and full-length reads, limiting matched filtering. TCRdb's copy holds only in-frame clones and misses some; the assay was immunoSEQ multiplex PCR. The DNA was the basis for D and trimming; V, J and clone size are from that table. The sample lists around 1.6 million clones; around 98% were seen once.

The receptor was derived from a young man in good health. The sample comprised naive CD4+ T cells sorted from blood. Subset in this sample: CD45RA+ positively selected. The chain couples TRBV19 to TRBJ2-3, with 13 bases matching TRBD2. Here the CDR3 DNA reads TGTGCCAGTAGCTCAGGACTAGCGGGAGCCACCGCAGATACGCAGTATTTT. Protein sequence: CASSSGLAGATADTQYF.